These 18 T cell receptor beta chains came from one sample sequenced in a study of T-cell memory formation after mild COVID-19. TCRdb independently ran MiXCR on the 5' RACE reads; one entry per CDR3 protein. This table has roughly 350,000 distinct CDR3 sequences, around 21% appearing once. The sample consisted of PBMCs or a T cell subset sorted from them (not recorded which). Every receptor here comes from an adult woman who had mild COVID-19 (a few samples of this study predate the infection). Cell type and time point are not known.

This clonotype has a handful of counts. The chain uses TRBV18 and TRBJ1-1; D unresolved. The V and J ends lost 3 bases and 1 base respectively, with 6 bases between them. Germline lookup yields CDR1 KGHSH and CDR2 LQKENI. The CDR3 extends over 13 amino acids. The CDR3 nucleotides read TGTGCCAGCTCACCCTCGGCGAACACTGAAGCTTTCTTT. It encodes CASSPSANTEAFF.

This clonotype was seen a handful of times. The chain carries TRBV27 and TRBJ2-4; D remains unclear. The V and J ends lost 2 bases and 9 bases respectively, with 14 bases between them. Germline V gene sequence: CDR1 MNHEY, CDR2 SMNVEV (reference sequence). This CDR3 spans 14 amino acids. CDR3 sequence (DNA): TGTGCCAGCAGTTTAGGATCCGGGTCCGGCATTCAGTACTTC. Translating gives CASSLGSGSGIQYF.

This clonotype has at least ten counts. The V call is TRBV12-3 or TRBV12-4, the J call TRBJ2-1, with 13 bases matching TRBD2. The CDR3 is made up of 15 amino acids. Losses at the gene ends were 1 base for V and 9 bases for J; bases not matched to a gene: 3. The DNA of the CDR3 is TGTGCCAGCAGTTTAGGGGGGACTAGCGGGACTGAGCAGTTCTTC. Amino acid sequence: CASSLGGTSGTEQFF.

The chain recombines TRBV3-1 with TRBJ1-2; D gene uncertain. The ends were cut back, 4 bases at V and 4 bases at J, with 13 bases in the middle. This CDR3 has 14 amino acids. Germline-derived CDR1 and CDR2 are LGHDT and YNNKEL (reference sequence). CDR3 nucleotide sequence: TGTGCCAGCAGCCCGGCTGACACTGGCTATGGCTACACCTTC. Its translation is CASSPADTGYGYTF.

This clonotype has a handful of counts. The chain is built from TRBV6-2 or TRBV6-3 and TRBJ1-2; possibly TRBD1 for D (5 bases). Germline V gene sequence: CDR1 MNHEY, CDR2 SVGEGT. The CDR3 extends over 13 amino acids. V was cut by 6 bases and J by 10 bases, with 18 bases left in between. As DNA, the CDR3 is TGTGCCAGCAGCAGGTCCGGGGCCGAAGTCTACACCTTC. It yields the protein CASSRSGAEVYTF.

This clonotype came up a few times. The chain carries TRBV5-5 and TRBJ2-7; D gene ambiguous. V gave up 4 bases and J gave up 3 bases, with 8 bases separating them. Germline V gene sequence: CDR1 SGHKS, CDR2 YYEKEE (reference sequence). The CDR3 length is 12 residues. The CDR3 spells CASSPDDYEQYF. The DNA for the CDR3 is TGTGCCAGCAGCCCCGATGACTACGAGCAGTACTTC.

This clonotype has just a few counts. This chain uses TRBV2 with TRBJ2-1; the D gene is possibly TRBD2 (5 bases). CDR1 SNHLY and CDR2 FYNNEI come from the germline V gene. Deletions cut 11 bases from V and 3 bases from J, with 14 bases between. The CDR3 sequence is 13 residues long. CDR3 nucleotide sequence: TGTGCCTGTGGCCTTGAGGGCTACAATGAGCAGTTCTTC. Translated, it gives CACGLEGYNEQFF.

The chain joins TRBV12-3 or TRBV12-4 to TRBJ2-1, with D perhaps matching TRBD1 (5 bases). V was cut by 6 bases and J by 0 bases, with 15 bases left in between. The CDR3 covers 16 residues. The CDR3 bases are TGTGCCAGCAGACATCGACAGAGGAGCTCCTACAATGAGCAGTTCTTC. Its protein product is CASRHRQRSSYNEQFF.

This chain uses TRBV4-1 with TRBJ2-3; TRBD2 agrees at 8 bases. The CDR3 totals 15 residues. Germline V gene lookup returns CDR1 MGHRA and CDR2 YSYEKL. Trimming at V came to 0 bases and at J to 6 bases, leaving 5 bases not matched to a gene. The CDR3 nucleotides are TGCGCCAGCAGCCAAGATGGTAGACTAGCGGATACGCAGTATTTT. Translation gives CASSQDGRLADTQYF.

This clonotype has only a few counts. The chain couples TRBV4-1 to TRBJ2-6; a possible D gene is TRBD2 (5 bases). CDR3 size: 17 residues. Looked up from germline, CDR1 is MGHRA and CDR2 is YSYEKL. V dropped 1 base and J dropped 2 bases, with 12 bases sitting between them. This CDR3 is CASSQVQSGAGANVLTF. CDR3 bases: TGCGCCAGCAGCCAAGTACAATCCGGGGCTGGGGCCAACGTCCTGACTTTC.

This clonotype has at least ten counts. This rearrangement joins TRBV5-1 to TRBJ2-2; the D call may be TRBD1 or TRBD2 (5 bases each). The CDR3 has 18 residues. Per the germline V gene, CDR1 is SGHRS and CDR2 is YFSETQ. Trimming stripped 0 bases from V and 0 bases from J, with 15 bases between. The DNA for the CDR3 is TGCGCCAGCAGCTTGGAGGCCGGCTGGGGGTCGAACACCGGGGAGCTGTTTTTT. It yields the protein CASSLEAGWGSNTGELFF.

The CDR3 sequence is CATSPVAGTHNQPQHF. CDR3 DNA: TGTGCCACCAGCCCCGTTGCAGGGACCCACAATCAGCCCCAGCATTTT. The gene calls are TRBV15 and TRBJ1-5; the D gene is possibly TRBD1 (5 bases). Trimming removed 5 bases from V and 3 bases from J, with 17 bases in between. Germline-derived CDR1 and CDR2 are LNHNV and YYDKDF (reference sequence). This CDR3 has 16 residues.

This clonotype was recorded many times. The chain carries TRBV7-6 and TRBJ2-2; no firm D call. The CDR3 has 15 residues. Per germline, CDR1 SGHVS and CDR2 FNYEAQ. Trimming left V 5 bases short and J 1 base short, with 11 bases between. The chain's CDR3 is CASSPSLLNTGELFF. CDR3 bases: TGTGCCAGCAGCCCTTCACTCCTGAACACCGGGGAGCTGTTTTTT.

The rearrangement uses TRBV12-3 or TRBV12-4 and TRBJ2-7; 9 bases are shared with TRBD1. The CDR3 is 16 residues long. V shed 5 bases, J shed 5 bases, and the junction held 13 bases outside the gene matches. CDR3 sequence (DNA): TGTGCCAGCAGTAATCTCCCCCGGGACAGGGCCGACGAGCAGTACTTC. Protein: CASSNLPRDRADEQYF.

For the CDR3, the DNA is TGTGCCAGCAACCCGGGACAGGGGGCGCAGCCCCAGCATTTT. Protein sequence: CASNPGQGAQPQHF. The rearrangement links TRBV6-1 to TRBJ1-5; 12 bases fit TRBD1. V lost 7 bases to trimming and J lost 7 bases; unmatched junction nucleotides: 5. Germline V gives CDR1 MNHNS, CDR2 SASEGT. This CDR3 region has 14 residues.

This clonotype came up many times. The chain employs TRBV24-1 and TRBJ2-2; 8 positions agree with TRBD2. The germline V gene has CDR1 KGHDR and CDR2 SFDVKD. The CDR3 covers 16 residues. J was trimmed by 0 bases and V by 4 bases; bases with no gene match: 3. CDR3 coding DNA: TGTGCCACCAGTGACTCGGGACTAGCGAACACCGGGGAGCTGTTTTTT. This codes for CATSDSGLANTGELFF.

This clonotype showed up just a few times. The rearrangement uses TRBV5-1 and TRBJ2-1, with 9 nucleotides matching TRBD2. Germline V lookup: CDR1 SGHRS, CDR2 YFSETQ. The J segment lost 2 bases and the V segment lost 1 base, leaving 4 bases of the junction unmatched. The CDR3 has 16 amino acids. CDR3 in amino acids: CASSLMAGGAYNEQFF. In DNA form, the CDR3 reads TGCGCCAGCAGCTTGATGGCGGGGGGGGCCTACAATGAGCAGTTCTTC.

In its sample, this clonotype was seen a few times. The chain joins TRBV12-3 or TRBV12-4 to TRBJ2-1, with a tentative D call TRBD1 (6 bases). This CDR3 comprises 13 residues. V was pared by 5 bases and J by 12 bases, with 17 bases between. CDR3: CASSPGQLSAQFF. The CDR3 DNA reads as TGTGCCAGCAGTCCGGGACAACTATCTGCGCAGTTCTTC.